These 27 T cell receptor beta chains share one sample of origin, sequenced in a study of OX40 agonist ivuxolimab in advanced cancers. The library was built by means of the immunoSEQ multiplex PCR assay. Here the immuneACCESS table is served through TCRdb, limited to in-frame sequences with V and J called. Missing clones are a known gap in these copies; in checked studies unresolved V genes cover under half, and the rest lacks a known reason. Present in this sample are some 29,000 clones, about nine tenths of which were seen just once. The ten largest clonotypes hold 8% to 9.5% of the sample. The sample was CD4+ or CD8+ T cells sorted from blood, taken in a trial of the OX40 agonist ivuxolimab. The receptors shown here come from an adult with an advanced solid tumor such as melanoma, head and neck, liver or kidney cancer.

This clone was detected once. The chain links TRBV7-6 to TRBJ1-1, with D unclear. V lost 2 bases and J lost 1, with 17 bases in between. From germline, CDR1 is SGHVS and CDR2 FNYEAQ. This CDR3 is 17 amino acids long. CDR3 coding DNA: TGTGCCAGCAGCTTAAACAAGGAAGGACCGCCGAACACTGAAGCTTTCTTT. Translation gives CASSLNKEGPPNTEAFF.

The chain has TRBV30 and TRBJ2-1, with D perhaps TRBD2 (5 bases). The CDR3 contains 15 residues. Trimming took 0 bases from V and 0 from J, leaving 9 bases between them. The germline V gene encodes CDR1 GTSNPN and CDR2 SVGIG (reference sequence). The CDR3 is CAWSVAESSYNEQFF. DNA of the CDR3: TGTGCCTGGAGTGTAGCGGAGAGCTCCTACAATGAGCAGTTCTTC.

On this clone: The same CDR3 can be traced to other DNA sequences in this sample. V usage is TRBV9 and J usage is TRBJ2-7; D not certain. Per germline, CDR1 SGDLS and CDR2 YYNGEE. The CDR3 sequence is 13 residues long. V was trimmed by 0 bases and J by 1 base, leaving 5 bases between them. CDR3 DNA: TGTGCCAGCAGCGTAGGACCATCCTACGAGCAGTACTTC. This gives the protein CASSVGPSYEQYF.

This chain uses TRBV6-5 with TRBJ1-2; D is unclear. Between the trimmed V and J ends, which lost 2 bases and 4 bases, there was a span of 8 bases. Per germline, CDR1 MNHEY and CDR2 SVGAGI. This CDR3 is 13 amino acids long. This chain's CDR3 is CASSYQPVYGYTF. The CDR3 DNA is TGTGCCAGCAGTTACCAACCAGTCTATGGCTACACCTTC.

V and J are TRBV5-1 and TRBJ1-6; D might be TRBD1 (5 bases). V dropped 3 bases and J dropped 10 bases, with 17 bases sitting between them. The CDR3 totals 15 residues. Germline V gene sequence: CDR1 SGHRS, CDR2 YFSETQ. The CDR3 sequence is CASSSGLPQGSPLHF. The CDR3 DNA follows: TGCGCCAGCAGCTCGGGACTCCCGCAGGGATCACCCCTCCACTTT.

The J gene is TRBJ1-3, the V gene TRBV28, with D possibly matching TRBD1 (5 bases). This CDR3 is built from 14 residues. V lost 2 bases and J 4 bases, leaving 9 bases between the germline ends. Germline CDR1 is MDHEN and CDR2 is SYDVKM. CDR3 sequence: CASSLGGSGNTIYF. For the CDR3, the DNA is TGTGCCAGCAGTTTAGGGGGTTCAGGAAACACCATATATTTT. Full variable domain (outside the CDR3, taken from reference TRBV28 and TRBJ1-3): DVKVTQSSRYLVKRTGEKVFLECVQDMDHENMFWYRQDPGLGLRLIYFSYDVKMKEKGDIPEGYSVSREKKERFSLILESASTNQTSMYLCASSLGGSGNTIYFGEGSWLTVV.

The chain recombines TRBV5-1 with TRBJ2-5; D gene unclear. Per germline, CDR1 SGHRS and CDR2 YFSETQ. The V end lost 4 bases, the J end lost 2 bases, and 12 bases lay between the germline ends. This CDR3 has 14 residues. The CDR3 sequence: CASSIGWVQETQYF. The CDR3 DNA reads TGCGCCAGCAGCATCGGGTGGGTACAAGAGACCCAGTACTTC.

The chain joins TRBV27 to TRBJ2-5; D not resolved. The V and J ends lost 1 base and 0 bases respectively, with 12 bases between them. The CDR3 is made up of 16 amino acids. The germline CDR1 and CDR2 sequences are MNHEY and SMNVEV (reference sequence). CDR3 bases: TGTGCCAGCAGTTTATGGGCAGGCTCGTACCAAGAGACCCAGTACTTC. Its translation is CASSLWAGSYQETQYF.

CDR3: CASSQDRGQGADTQYF. The DNA for the CDR3 is TGCGCCAGCAGCCAAGATCGGGGACAGGGGGCAGATACGCAGTATTTT. The chain has TRBV4-3 and TRBJ2-3, with 11 nucleotides matching TRBD1. From germline, CDR1 is LGHNA and CDR2 YSLEER. Trimming took 0 bases from V and 4 from J; bases not matched to a gene: 3. The CDR3 is made up of 16 amino acids.

The V gene is TRBV7-9, the J gene TRBJ1-3; D is possibly TRBD1 (5 bases). This CDR3 region has 17 residues. Per the germline V gene, CDR1 is SEHNR and CDR2 is FQNEAQ (reference sequence). Trimming cost V 5 bases and J 0 bases, with 17 bases left between them. The DNA for the CDR3 is TGTGCCAGCAGCCCAATAAAAGGGGTCTTCTCTGGAAACACCATATATTTT. Protein sequence: CASSPIKGVFSGNTIYF.

V and J are TRBV6-1 and TRBJ1-1; D may be TRBD1 (5 bases). The CDR3 length is 14 residues. The germline V gene has CDR1 MNHNS and CDR2 SASEGT. The germline V and J ends were trimmed by 6 bases and 2 bases, with 13 bases remaining between them. This CDR3 is CASSLGGVNTEAFF. In DNA, the CDR3 is TGTGCCAGCAGCTTAGGAGGGGTTAACACTGAAGCTTTCTTT.

This clone occurred a few times. This chain uses TRBV6-5 with TRBJ1-1; 10 nucleotides match TRBD1. Germline CDR1 and CDR2: MNHEY and SVGAGI. The CDR3 covers 14 residues. Losses at the gene ends were 6 bases for V and 3 bases for J; bases not matched to a gene: 4. This CDR3 is CASRTGQGDTEAFF. CDR3 DNA: TGTGCCAGCAGAACTGGACAGGGGGACACTGAAGCTTTCTTT.

The rearrangement uses TRBV4-1 and TRBJ1-1, with no clear D. Trimming took off 2 bases at V and 0 bases at J, with 1 base between the two ends. Germline CDR1 reads MGHRA; CDR2 reads YSYEKL. The CDR3 is made up of 12 amino acids. CDR3 nucleotides: TGCGCCAGCAGCCAATTGAACACTGAAGCTTTCTTT. Encoded protein: CASSQLNTEAFF.

The CDR3 loop is CASSLGVGNTEAFF. CDR3 in DNA: TGTGCCAGCAGCTTAGGGGTAGGGAACACTGAAGCTTTCTTT. The gene calls are TRBV5-5 and TRBJ1-1; maybe TRBD1 (5 bases). V dropped 2 bases and J dropped 1 base, with 9 bases sitting between them. The germline V gene has CDR1 SGHKS and CDR2 YYEKEE (reference sequence). CDR3 size: 14 residues. Full variable domain (outside the CDR3, taken from reference TRBV5-5 and TRBJ1-1): DAGVTQSPTHLIKTRGQQVTLRCSPISGHKSVSWYQQVLGQGPQFIFQYYEKEERGRGNFPDRFSARQFPNYSSELNVNALLLGDSALYLCASSLGVGNTEAFFGQGTRLTVV.

The J gene is TRBJ1-2, the V gene TRBV6-1; no reliable D call. The CDR3 has 13 amino acids. The germline V gene encodes CDR1 MNHNS and CDR2 SASEGT. V lost 7 bases and J 4 bases, leaving 13 bases between the germline ends. The CDR3 bases are TGTGCCAGCAAGCCCCCGGGTCCCTATGGCTACACCTTC. Encoded protein: CASKPPGPYGYTF.

The genes are TRBV7-2 and TRBJ1-1; 7 bases map to TRBD1. V trimming: 5 bases; J trimming: 4 bases; junction bases outside the gene matches: 7. CDR1 SGHTA and CDR2 FQGNSA come from the germline V gene. The CDR3 totals 14 residues. CDR3: CASSPQGEGTEAFF. The CDR3 DNA reads TGTGCCAGCAGCCCTCAGGGGGAAGGCACTGAAGCTTTCTTT.

The gene calls are TRBV5-8 and TRBJ1-1; TRBD1 matches 9 bases. The germline V gene has CDR1 SGHTS and CDR2 YDEGEE. The CDR3 runs 14 residues. Trimming removed 3 bases from V and 5 bases from J; junction bases left unmatched: 5. The CDR3: CASSYRGQGTEAFF. In DNA form, the CDR3 reads TGTGCCAGCAGCTATCGAGGACAGGGGACTGAAGCTTTCTTT.

This clone was seen only once. V and J are TRBV7-9 and TRBJ2-7; 8 bases line up with TRBD1. Germline CDR1 is SEHNR and CDR2 is FQNEAQ (reference sequence). V dropped 4 bases and J dropped 4; count of bases not matched to a gene: 6. CDR3 length equals 14 residues. CDR3 in DNA: TGTGCCAGCAGCTCGAGGACAGGGTATTACGAGCAGTACTTC. Translating gives CASSSRTGYYEQYF. The variable domain in full, with the rest retrieved from reference TRBV7-9 and TRBJ2-7, is DTGVSQNPRHKITKRGQNVTFRCDPISEHNRLYWYRQTLGQGPEFLTYFQNEAQLEKSRLLSDRFSAERPKGSFSTLEIQRTEQGDSAMYLCASSSRTGYYEQYFGPGTRLTVT.

The chain joins TRBV11-3 to TRBJ2-1; either TRBD1 or TRBD2 may fit D (5 bases each). V was cut by 0 bases and J by 6 bases, with 12 bases left in between. Germline CDR1 is SGHNT and CDR2 is YENEEA. This CDR3 contains 15 residues. In nucleotides, the CDR3 is TGTGCCAGCAGCTTAGATGGGGGACGGGTCAATGAGCAGTTCTTC. This codes for CASSLDGGRVNEQFF.

The rearrangement links TRBV6-5 to TRBJ2-7; TRBD1 matches at 7 bases. The trim removed 8 bases at V and 2 bases at J, leaving 6 bases unmatched. Per the germline V gene, CDR1 is MNHEY and CDR2 is SVGAGI. The CDR3 runs 13 residues. CDR3 coding DNA: TGTGCCAGCGACGGGACAGAAACCTACGAGCAGTACTTC. This encodes CASDGTETYEQYF.

The chain employs TRBV18 and TRBJ1-2; the D is unclear. The V gene lost 5 bases and the J gene lost 2 bases, with 12 bases spanning the gap. CDR1 and CDR2 (germline): KGHSH, LQKENI. The CDR3 length is 14 residues. The CDR3 coding sequence is TGTGCCAGCTCAATTCCGGCAGGAAACTATGGCTACACCTTC. Protein product: CASSIPAGNYGYTF. Complete variable domain (other parts from reference TRBV18 and TRBJ1-2): NAGVMQNPRHLVRRRGQEARLRCSPMKGHSHVYWYRQLPEEGLKFMVYLQKENIIDESGMPKERFSAEFPKEGPSILRIQQVVRGDSAAYFCASSIPAGNYGYTFGSGTRLTVV.

V usage is TRBV27 and J usage is TRBJ2-6, with D unresolved. Germline V lookup: CDR1 MNHEY, CDR2 SMNVEV (reference sequence). Trimming stripped 3 bases from V and 3 bases from J, with 3 bases between. The CDR3 totals 13 residues. The CDR3 nucleotides read TGTGCCAGCAGTTTCGGTGGGGCCAACGTCCTGACTTTC. Its translation: CASSFGGANVLTF.

The chain couples TRBV27 to TRBJ1-1, with D perhaps matching TRBD1 (5 bases). CDR1 is MNHEY and CDR2 is SMNVEV in the germline V gene (reference sequence). This CDR3 region has 16 residues. Trimming pared 2 bases from V and 0 bases from J, leaving 13 bases between. The CDR3 DNA is TGTGCCAGCAGTTTACGGGGGGGATTCGTGAACACTGAAGCTTTCTTT. Protein sequence: CASSLRGGFVNTEAFF.

The rearrangement links TRBV4-1 to TRBJ1-5; the D gene is possibly TRBD1 (6 bases). CDR1 is MGHRA, CDR2 YSYEKL, per germline. V was trimmed by 2 bases and J by 1 base, leaving 18 bases between them. This CDR3 contains 18 residues. Here the CDR3 DNA reads TGCGCCAGCAGCCAACCACCCCCCGGGACACTGAGCAATCAGCCCCAGCATTTT. Translation gives CASSQPPPGTLSNQPQHF.

The J gene is TRBJ2-1, the V gene TRBV4-1; 8 bases map to TRBD1. The germline CDR1 and CDR2 sequences are MGHRA and YSYEKL. J lost 9 bases, V lost 7 bases, and 5 bases had no gene match. The CDR3 loop spans 12 amino acids. CDR3: CASTGGLGEQFF. In DNA, the CDR3 is TGCGCCAGCACAGGGGGCTTGGGTGAGCAGTTCTTC.

This sequence joins TRBV6-5 and TRBJ2-7; the D is unclear. Trimming took 5 bases from V and 2 from J, leaving 13 bases between them. Germline loops: CDR1 MNHEY, CDR2 SVGAGI. This CDR3 is 14 amino acids long. The CDR3 reads CASSATGGAYEQYF. The CDR3 DNA sequence: TGTGCCAGCAGTGCCACGGGCGGAGCCTACGAGCAGTACTTC.

This chain links TRBV11-2 with TRBJ2-1; D is possibly TRBD1 or TRBD2 (6 bases each). Germline CDR1 is SGHAT and CDR2 is FQNNGV. The V end lost 0 bases, the J end lost 8 bases, and 17 bases lay between the germline ends. This CDR3 region has 16 residues. The CDR3, as DNA: TGTGCCAGCAGCTTAGATATCGAAACAGGGAGGTATGAGCAGTTCTTC. Encoded protein: CASSLDIETGRYEQFF.